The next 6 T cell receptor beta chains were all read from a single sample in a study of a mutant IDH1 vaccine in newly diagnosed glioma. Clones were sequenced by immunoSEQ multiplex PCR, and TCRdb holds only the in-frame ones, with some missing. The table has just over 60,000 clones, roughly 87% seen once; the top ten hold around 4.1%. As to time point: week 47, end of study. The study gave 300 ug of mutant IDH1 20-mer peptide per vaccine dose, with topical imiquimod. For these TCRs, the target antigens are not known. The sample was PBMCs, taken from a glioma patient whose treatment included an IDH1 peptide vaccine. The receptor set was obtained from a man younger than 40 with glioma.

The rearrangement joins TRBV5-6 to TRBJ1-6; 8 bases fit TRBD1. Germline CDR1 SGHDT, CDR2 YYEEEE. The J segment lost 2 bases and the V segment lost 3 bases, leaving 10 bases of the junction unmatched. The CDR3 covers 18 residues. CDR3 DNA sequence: TGTGCCAGCAGCTCCCTATTCGGACAGGGCCCCTATAATTCACCCCTCCACTTT. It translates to CASSSLFGQGPYNSPLHF.

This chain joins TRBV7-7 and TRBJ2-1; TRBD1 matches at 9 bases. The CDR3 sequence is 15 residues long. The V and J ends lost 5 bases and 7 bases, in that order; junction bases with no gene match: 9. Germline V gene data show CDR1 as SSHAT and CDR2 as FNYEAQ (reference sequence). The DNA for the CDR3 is TGTGCCAGCAGCCGGCAAACAGGGGGCGGGAATGAGCAGTTCTTC. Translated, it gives CASSRQTGGGNEQFF.

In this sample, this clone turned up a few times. CDR3 residues: CASSFTGETEAFF. CDR3 sequence (DNA): TGTGCCAGCAGTTTTACAGGTGAAACTGAAGCTTTCTTT. The gene calls are TRBV27 and TRBJ1-1; a weak D match, TRBD1 (5 bases). Trimming cost V 3 bases and J 5 bases, with 10 bases left between them. Germline V gives CDR1 MNHEY, CDR2 SMNVEV (reference sequence). This CDR3 has 13 residues.

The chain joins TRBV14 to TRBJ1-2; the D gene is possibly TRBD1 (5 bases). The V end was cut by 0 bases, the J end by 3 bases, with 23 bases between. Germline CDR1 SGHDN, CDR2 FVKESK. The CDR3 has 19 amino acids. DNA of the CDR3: TGTGCCAGCAGCCAAGATACAGGAACGTCATACTCCTCTGACTATGGCTACACCTTC. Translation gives CASSQDTGTSYSSDYGYTF.

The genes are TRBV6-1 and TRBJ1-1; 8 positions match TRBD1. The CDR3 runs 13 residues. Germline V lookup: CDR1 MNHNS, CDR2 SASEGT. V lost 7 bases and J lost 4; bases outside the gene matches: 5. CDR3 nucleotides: TGTGCCAGCACCTTAACAGGGGGCACTGAAGCTTTCTTT. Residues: CASTLTGGTEAFF.

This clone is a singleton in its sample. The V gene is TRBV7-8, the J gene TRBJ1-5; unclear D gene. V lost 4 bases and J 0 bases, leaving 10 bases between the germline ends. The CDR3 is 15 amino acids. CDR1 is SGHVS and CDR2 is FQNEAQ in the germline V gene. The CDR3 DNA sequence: TGTGCCAGCAGCTCGGGCGGGTATAGCAATCAGCCCCAGCATTTT. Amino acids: CASSSGGYSNQPQHF.